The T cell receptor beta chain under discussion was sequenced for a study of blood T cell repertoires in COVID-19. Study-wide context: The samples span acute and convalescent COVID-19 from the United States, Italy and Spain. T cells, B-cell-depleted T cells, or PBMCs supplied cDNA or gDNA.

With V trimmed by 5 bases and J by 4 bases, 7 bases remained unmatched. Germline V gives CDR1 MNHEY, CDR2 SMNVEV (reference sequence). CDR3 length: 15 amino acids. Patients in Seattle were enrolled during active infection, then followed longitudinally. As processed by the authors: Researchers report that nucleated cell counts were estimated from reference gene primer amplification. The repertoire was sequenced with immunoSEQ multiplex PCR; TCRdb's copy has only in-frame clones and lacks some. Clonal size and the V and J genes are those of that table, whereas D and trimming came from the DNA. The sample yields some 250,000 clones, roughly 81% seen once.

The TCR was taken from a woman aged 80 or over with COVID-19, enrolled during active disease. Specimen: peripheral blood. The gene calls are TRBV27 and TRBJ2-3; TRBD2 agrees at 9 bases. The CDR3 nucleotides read TGTGCCAGCAGTCCAATAGCGGGAGTCCCAGATACGCAGTATTTT. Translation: CASSPIAGVPDTQYF.